The TCR beta chain described here comes from a study of CD8+CD57+ T cells in acquired aplastic anemia. The study's findings and limits: Significant differences in CD8+ Simpson's diversity were not observed between patients and controls.

CDR3 and TCR beta VDJ profiling relied on genomic DNA as the template. A single record per CDR3 protein comes from TCRdb applying MiXCR to the reads. Of 120,000 or so distinct CDR3 sequences in the sample, approximately 61% were seen once. Flow cytometry had shown expanded CD8+CD57+ cells in the patients chosen for sequencing. No patient had been given any therapy when blood was sampled. V was shortened by 0 bases and J by 1 base, with 9 bases between the two germline ends. This CDR3 contains 15 residues. Per germline, CDR1 MNHEY and CDR2 SVGAGI. For this clonotype: Antigen unknown.

Sequenced material: sorted CD4+, CD8+, or CD8+CD57+ T cells (not recorded which) from PBMCs. The rearrangement links TRBV6-5 to TRBJ1-1; D gene ambiguous. The source of this sequence is a human donor with aplastic anemia. The CDR3 here is CASSYSWDSNTEAFF. Here the CDR3 DNA reads TGTGCCAGCAGTTACTCATGGGATTCGAACACTGAAGCTTTCTTT.